This T cell receptor (beta chain) came from a study of T cells in tumors after PD-1 blockade. Study in general: Blood samples averaged around 110,000 templates (range roughly 22,000-260,000) and under 40,000 unique clonotypes.

Tumor or blood genomic DNA was sequenced, with inputs of about 616 ng to 6,004 ng. Only in-frame clones appear in the TCRdb table, and some are missing; sequencing was by immunoSEQ multiplex PCR. The sample lists around 34,000 clones, roughly four fifths occurring once. This clonotype was obtained from a human donor with basal cell carcinoma. This material consisted of PBMCs, taken after anti-PD-1 treatment.

For the CDR3, the DNA is TGTGCCTGGAGGGGTATAGGAGTCTATGGCTACACCTTC. Translating gives CAWRGIGVYGYTF. The genes are TRBV30 and TRBJ1-2, with D hard to call. The CDR3 spans 13 residues. Germline V gene lookup returns CDR1 GTSNPN and CDR2 SVGIG (reference sequence). V was cut by 3 bases and J by 4 bases, with 12 bases left in between.